The 9 T cell receptor beta chains in this list originate from one sample, sequenced in a study of control samples from healthy donors and cancer patients (TCRdb year 2020). The library came from the immunoSEQ multiplex PCR assay. In TCRdb, the immuneACCESS table is reduced to in-frame sequences with V and J assigned. These tables do not hold every clone; where another copy was compared, an unresolved V gene accounts for under half, and the others remain unexplained. This sample holds 25,000 to 35,000 clones; 91% were observed only once. Of the sample, about 12% is held by the ten largest clones. The sample was PBMCs. The receptors originated from a man in his forties or fifties with lung cancer.

The chain recombines TRBV29-1 with TRBJ1-1, with D possibly being TRBD1 (5 bases). This CDR3 comprises 12 residues. The V and J ends lost 7 bases and 0 bases respectively, with 9 bases between them. Germline lookup yields CDR1 SQVTM and CDR2 ANQGSEA. The CDR3: CSGDFLNTEAFF. The CDR3 DNA reads TGCAGCGGGGACTTCTTGAACACTGAAGCTTTCTTT.

V gene TRBV4-3 combines with J gene TRBJ1-2; unclear D gene. The CDR3 is 16 residues long. The V end lost 2 bases, the J end lost 6 bases, and 19 bases lay between the germline ends. Germline-derived CDR1 and CDR2 are LGHNA and YSLEER. CDR3 nucleotides: TGCGCCAGCAGCCAAATGACGGACGCAACGGCGGATGGCTACACCTTC. Its protein product is CASSQMTDATADGYTF.

The V and J genes are TRBV18 and TRBJ2-5; D gene uncertain. Per the germline V gene, CDR1 is KGHSH and CDR2 is LQKENI. The CDR3 extends over 14 amino acids. Trimming cost V 2 bases and J 5 bases, with 12 bases left between them. CDR3 in DNA: TGTGCCAGCTCACCAGGCAGGAGCGTGGAGACCCAGTACTTC. It specifies CASSPGRSVETQYF.

This clone was picked up one time. This chain links TRBV5-8 with TRBJ2-7; D remains unclear. V was shortened by 2 bases and J by 5 bases, with 17 bases between the two germline ends. The CDR3 runs to 15 residues. Germline values: CDR1 SGHTS, CDR2 YDEGEE. The CDR3 sequence: CASSFSGRLGDEQYF. CDR3 bases: TGTGCCAGCAGCTTCAGTGGCCGCCTTGGGGACGAGCAGTACTTC.

The J gene is TRBJ1-1, the V gene TRBV20-1; a possible D gene is TRBD1 (5 bases). The CDR3 sequence is 11 residues long. Trimming took 3 bases from V and 6 from J, leaving 8 bases between them. CDR1 is DFQATT, CDR2 SNEGSKA, per germline (reference sequence). CDR3 sequence reads: CSARRGAEAFF. CDR3 coding DNA: TGCAGTGCTAGGAGGGGAGCTGAAGCTTTCTTT.

CDR3 loop: CASSSQPGAEAFF. The CDR3 bases are TGTGCCAGCAGTTCCCAGCCGGGGGCCGAAGCTTTCTTT. The rearrangement uses TRBV6-4 and TRBJ1-1; TRBD1 might be the D (6 bases). Looked up from germline, CDR1 is MRHNA and CDR2 is SNTAGT. The V and J ends lost 5 bases and 8 bases respectively, with 15 bases between them. The CDR3 covers 13 residues.

The rearrangement links TRBV7-9 to TRBJ1-1; D remains unclear. CDR3 length: 13 residues. Germline CDR1 and CDR2: SEHNR and FQNEAQ (reference sequence). The V and J ends lost 5 bases and 5 bases respectively, with 12 bases between them. CDR3 bases: TGTGCCAGCAGCCAAATGGAGGGAACTGAAGCTTTCTTT. It codes for CASSQMEGTEAFF.

V is TRBV7-2 and J is TRBJ2-1; 10 bases map to TRBD1. V was pared by 5 bases and J by 8 bases, with 6 bases of the junction left unmatched. Looked up from germline, CDR1 is SGHTA and CDR2 is FQGNSA. The CDR3 has 14 amino acids. The CDR3: CASSLGQGQYEQFF. The CDR3 DNA sequence: TGTGCCAGCAGCCTGGGACAGGGGCAGTATGAGCAGTTCTTC.

The V and J genes are TRBV9 and TRBJ2-2; D ambiguous. Germline values: CDR1 SGDLS, CDR2 YYNGEE. Trimming pared 5 bases from V and 1 base from J, leaving 6 bases between. The CDR3 is made up of 13 amino acids. The DNA for the CDR3 is TGTGCCAGCAGATGGGAGAACACCGGGGAGCTGTTTTTT. As protein: CASRWENTGELFF. Using reference TRBV9 and TRBJ2-2 for the parts outside the CDR3, the full variable domain is DSGVTQTPKHLITATGQRVTLRCSPRSGDLSVYWYQQSLDQGLQFLIQYYNGEERAKGNILERFSAQQFPDLHSELNLSSLELGDSALYFCASRWENTGELFFGEGSRLTVL.